The 31 T cell receptor beta chains listed next were all sequenced from one sample in a study of shared clonotypes between healthy human individuals. Repertoires were generated with immunoSEQ multiplex PCR, while TCRdb's copy carries only in-frame clones and drops some. The sample includes about half a million clones, about four fifths of them seen just once. Source material: PBMCs. These receptors came from a woman between 35 and 50 years old in good health. Some clones in this sample may be carry-over from other donors' samples.

This clone has ten or more counts. This specimen includes other DNA sequences encoding the same CDR3. The rearrangement links TRBV15 to TRBJ2-7; 9 bases align to TRBD1. The J segment lost 2 bases and the V segment lost 3 bases, leaving 2 bases of the junction unmatched. Germline V CDR1 and CDR2: LNHNV, YYDKDF (reference sequence). CDR3 length: 14 residues. The chain's CDR3 is CATSSGTGTYEQYF. The CDR3 DNA reads as TGTGCCACCAGCAGCGGGACAGGGACCTACGAGCAGTACTTC.

This clone was seen at least ten times. Here the CDR3 DNA reads TGCGCCAGCAGCCAAGATATAATACGGGGAAATGAAAAACTGTTTTTT. It yields the protein CASSQDIIRGNEKLFF. This chain joins TRBV4-3 and TRBJ1-4; D remains ambiguous. Looked up from germline, CDR1 is LGHNA and CDR2 is YSLEER. This CDR3 region has 16 residues. V gave up 0 bases and J gave up 5 bases, with 13 bases separating them.

The chain couples TRBV29-1 to TRBJ2-7, with 9 positions matching TRBD1. Germline V gene sequence: CDR1 SQVTM, CDR2 ANQGSEA. The V gene end was trimmed by 7 bases and the J gene end by 1 base; junction bases not matched to a gene: 5. The CDR3 length is 13 residues. The CDR3 region is CSGRDRVSYEQYF. The CDR3 coding sequence is TGCAGCGGCCGGGACAGGGTTTCCTACGAGCAGTACTTC.

The chain has TRBV2 and TRBJ1-2; D perhaps matches TRBD1 (6 bases). Trimming took off 11 bases at V and 8 bases at J, with 21 bases between the two ends. There are 13 residues in the CDR3. Germline assignment: CDR1 SNHLY and CDR2 FYNNEI. In nucleotides, the CDR3 is TGTGCCGGCCAAGTCCAGGGGATAATCGGCTACACCTTC. Translating it yields CAGQVQGIIGYTF.

J is TRBJ2-3 and V is TRBV21-1; the table names TRBD2, a call not compared with the DNA. TRBV21-1 constitutes a pseudogene. CDR3 length equals 14 residues. CDR3 residues: CASSKGELSDTQYF. The CDR3 DNA reads TGTGCCAGCAGCAAAGGGGAGTTGTCGGATACGCAGTATTTT.

The rearrangement uses TRBV27 and TRBJ1-1; no clear D. CDR1 is MNHEY and CDR2 is SMNVEV in the germline V gene (reference sequence). This CDR3 is 17 amino acids long. V was cut by 5 bases and J by 0 bases, with 19 bases left in between. CDR3 bases: TGTGCCAGCAGTGCCACCTCCGGGCTGCCCATGAACACTGAAGCTTTCTTT. Amino acids: CASSATSGLPMNTEAFF.

The chain combines TRBV5-1 with TRBJ2-2; 8 bases fit TRBD1. CDR1 is SGHRS and CDR2 is YFSETQ in the germline V gene. The CDR3 length is 14 residues. Trimming cost V 7 bases and J 1 base; bases outside gene matches: 3. Here the CDR3 reads CASVDRENTGELFF. As DNA, the CDR3 is TGCGCCAGCGTGGACAGGGAGAACACCGGGGAGCTGTTTTTT.

The chain is built from TRBV7-3 and TRBJ2-2, with D possibly TRBD1 on 6 matching bases. CDR1 and CDR2 (germline): SGHTA, FQGTGA. This CDR3 is 16 amino acids long. With 2 bases removed from V and 1 base from J, the gap between germline ends came to 11 bases. This chain's CDR3 is CASSLRPGVNTGELFF. In nucleotides, the CDR3 is TGTGCCAGCAGCTTACGGCCAGGGGTGAACACCGGGGAGCTGTTTTTT.

This clone is a singleton in its sample. The chain is built from TRBV7-9 and TRBJ2-1; possibly TRBD2 for D (6 bases). The germline gives CDR1 SEHNR, CDR2 FQNEAQ (reference sequence). V lost 3 bases to trimming and J lost 7 bases, with 16 bases between them. The CDR3 consists of 15 residues. CDR3 in DNA: TGTGCCAGCAGCTTTGCGGGGCGGATTGGGAATGAGCAGTTCTTC. Its translation is CASSFAGRIGNEQFF.

The chain couples TRBV11-3 to TRBJ2-3, with 7 bases matching TRBD1. Germline V lookup: CDR1 SGHNT, CDR2 YENEEA. The junction had 7 bases not matched to a gene; V was cut back by 5 bases and J by 5 bases. This CDR3 region has 14 residues. The chain's CDR3 is CASSVGTAGDTQYF. The CDR3 DNA reads TGTGCCAGCAGCGTCGGGACAGCTGGAGATACGCAGTATTTT.

This sequence joins TRBV6-1 and TRBJ2-7; 7 positions agree with TRBD1. There are 12 residues in the CDR3. V lost 8 bases to trimming and J lost 4 bases; unmatched junction nucleotides: 5. Germline V gives CDR1 MNHNS, CDR2 SASEGT. DNA for the CDR3: TGTGCCAGCTCCCCACAGGGGTACGAGCAGTACTTC. It translates to CASSPQGYEQYF.

The gene calls are TRBV27 and TRBJ2-7, with D perhaps given as TRBD1 or TRBD2 (5 bases each). Trimming stripped 0 bases from V and 3 bases from J, with 6 bases between. CDR3 length: 13 residues. The germline CDR1 and CDR2 sequences are MNHEY and SMNVEV (reference sequence). CDR3 sequence: CASSLSRGYEQYF. The CDR3 coding sequence is TGTGCCAGCAGTTTATCGAGGGGCTACGAGCAGTACTTC.

The V and J genes are TRBV2 and TRBJ2-6; 9 bases line up with TRBD1. CDR3 length equals 15 residues. The germline gives CDR1 SNHLY, CDR2 FYNNEI. J gave up 2 bases and V 4 bases, and 0 bases lay outside the gene matches. The CDR3 sequence: CASSGQGAGANVLTF. The CDR3 DNA follows: TGTGCCAGCAGTGGACAGGGGGCTGGGGCCAACGTCCTGACTTTC.

This chain uses TRBV6-5 with TRBJ2-7, with D possibly being TRBD2 (5 bases). CDR3 size: 15 residues. Trimming took 3 bases from V and 0 from J, leaving 12 bases between them. The germline V gene has CDR1 MNHEY and CDR2 SVGAGI. The CDR3 bases are TGTGCCAGCAGTTATAAGCGGTCGAGCTCCTACGAGCAGTACTTC. Its translation: CASSYKRSSSYEQYF.

The sample holds many counts of this clone. This chain links TRBV6-1 with TRBJ2-1; 9 positions match TRBD2. V was pared by 6 bases and J by 6 bases, with 9 bases of the junction left unmatched. Germline loops: CDR1 MNHNS, CDR2 SASEGT. This CDR3 contains 15 residues. In DNA form, the CDR3 reads TGTGCCAGCAGCCGTATAGCGGGAGAGTCCAATGAGCAGTTCTTC. Its protein product is CASSRIAGESNEQFF.

The chain recombines TRBV10-1 with TRBJ2-1, with D hard to call. This CDR3 region has 13 residues. V lost 2 bases, J lost 3 bases, and 5 bases lay in between. Germline-derived CDR1 and CDR2 are WNHNN and SYGVQD (reference sequence). The chain's CDR3 is CASSEVHYNEQFF. The CDR3 bases are TGCGCCAGCAGTGAGGTCCACTACAATGAGCAGTTCTTC.

V gene TRBV4-1 combines with J gene TRBJ1-4; possible D gene TRBD1, 6 bases. The V gene's germline CDR1 is MGHRA and CDR2 YSYEKL. This CDR3 comprises 17 residues. Trimming shortened V by 0 bases and J by 5 bases, and 16 bases separated the two germline ends. The CDR3 sequence: CASSQEPLGGRNEKLFF. The CDR3 nucleotides are TGCGCCAGCAGCCAAGAGCCCCTCGGGGGCAGAAATGAAAAACTGTTTTTT.

The chain employs TRBV7-2 and TRBJ2-2; 11 nucleotides match TRBD2. CDR3 length: 18 amino acids. The germline V gene encodes CDR1 SGHTA and CDR2 FQGNSA. V shed 5 bases, J shed 5 bases, and the junction held 13 bases outside the gene matches. DNA of the CDR3: TGTGCCAGCAGCCCGGGGGGCCTAGCGGGAGGACGGACCGGGGAGCTGTTTTTT. Protein product: CASSPGGLAGGRTGELFF.

V usage is TRBV5-5 and J usage is TRBJ2-1; D gene unclear. V was pared by 4 bases and J by 1 base, with 12 bases between. The length of the CDR3 is 15 residues. Germline loops: CDR1 SGHKS, CDR2 YYEKEE (reference sequence). In DNA form, the CDR3 reads TGTGCCAGCAGCGCTGTGGTGGGGTCCTACAATGAGCAGTTCTTC. Its translation: CASSAVVGSYNEQFF.

V usage is TRBV5-1 and J usage is TRBJ2-5; no clear D. The germline gives CDR1 SGHRS, CDR2 YFSETQ. The CDR3 spans 15 residues. The V end lost 1 base, the J end lost 2 bases, and 12 bases lay between the germline ends. CDR3 sequence (DNA): TGCGCCAGCAGCTTGAGAGGAGACTTTCAAGAGACCCAGTACTTC. It is translated as CASSLRGDFQETQYF.

The rearrangement joins TRBV6-1 to TRBJ1-5; D possibly corresponds to TRBD1 (6 bases). The V end was cut by 4 bases, the J end by 7 bases, with 11 bases between. CDR1 and CDR2 (germline): MNHNS, SASEGT. CDR3 length: 13 residues. The CDR3 DNA reads TGTGCCAGCAGTGTCTTCCAGGGGCAGCCCCAGCATTTT. Translation: CASSVFQGQPQHF.

This clone has only one observation. The chain combines TRBV7-2 with TRBJ2-2; TRBD1 or TRBD2 may be the D gene (5 bases each). The germline V and J ends were trimmed by 2 bases and 5 bases, with 12 bases remaining between them. The length of the CDR3 is 15 residues. Germline CDR1 reads SGHTA; CDR2 reads FQGNSA. CDR3 sequence reads: CASSLSGTVTGELFF. The CDR3 region has the DNA TGTGCCAGCAGCTTATCCGGGACGGTAACCGGGGAGCTGTTTTTT.

The chain employs TRBV6-1 and TRBJ1-2; D uncertain. Germline V gene data show CDR1 as MNHNS and CDR2 as SASEGT. The CDR3 spans 12 residues. V lost 6 bases and J lost 4, with 9 bases in between. CDR3 sequence reads: CASRQLFYGYTF. For the CDR3, the DNA is TGTGCCAGCAGACAGTTGTTCTATGGCTACACCTTC.

The CDR3 region has the DNA TGTGCCAGCACCGCGACAGGGGCCCAGTACAATGAGCAGTTCTTC. This codes for CASTATGAQYNEQFF. This chain links TRBV28 with TRBJ2-1; 8 bases match TRBD1. In germline, CDR1 is MDHEN, CDR2 SYDVKM. This CDR3 is built from 15 residues. With V trimmed by 7 bases and J by 4 bases, 9 bases remained unmatched.

This sequence joins TRBV18 and TRBJ2-1; the match to TRBD2 covers 11 bases. CDR1 and CDR2 from the germline V gene are KGHSH and LQKENI. CDR3 length equals 16 residues. The V and J ends lost 2 bases and 8 bases, in that order; junction bases with no gene match: 8. The CDR3 nucleotides are TGTGCCAGCTCACCATCACTAGCGGGAGCTTCAGATGAGCAGTTCTTC. This codes for CASSPSLAGASDEQFF. Looking up the rest from reference TRBV18 and TRBJ2-1 gives the full variable domain: NAGVMQNPRHLVRRRGQEARLRCSPMKGHSHVYWYRQLPEEGLKFMVYLQKENIIDESGMPKERFSAEFPKEGPSILRIQQVVRGDSAAYFCASSPSLAGASDEQFFGPGTRLTVL.

Only one count was recorded for this clone. The chain has TRBV11-2 and TRBJ1-1, with D hard to call. Trimming removed 0 bases from V and 2 bases from J, with 10 bases in between. The CDR3 loop spans 15 amino acids. CDR1 is SGHAT and CDR2 is FQNNGV in the germline V gene. As DNA, the CDR3 is TGTGCCAGCAGCTTAGATCGGGTCCCCAACACTGAAGCTTTCTTT. Amino acids: CASSLDRVPNTEAFF.

The chain's CDR3 is CASSSRTGDTEKLFF. CDR3 in DNA: TGCGCCAGCAGCTCCAGGACAGGGGATACTGAAAAACTGTTTTTT. The chain recombines TRBV5-1 with TRBJ1-4, with TRBD1 matching 9 bases. Germline V gene lookup returns CDR1 SGHRS and CDR2 YFSETQ. The CDR3 covers 15 residues. The ends lost 3 bases at V and 7 bases at J; junction bases unmatched: 7.

The chain has TRBV7-2 and TRBJ2-3, with TRBD1 as a possible D gene (7 bases). V lost 5 bases, J lost 0 bases, and 18 bases lay in between. The CDR3 runs to 17 residues. From germline, CDR1 is SGHTA and CDR2 FQGNSA. CDR3 bases: TGTGCCAGCAGCCTCAGGGGGACTGGAGGGAGCACAGATACGCAGTATTTT. Translating gives CASSLRGTGGSTDTQYF.

The rearrangement uses TRBV9 and TRBJ2-3, with 8 bases matching TRBD2. CDR3 length equals 15 residues. CDR1 is SGDLS and CDR2 is YYNGEE in the germline V gene. V lost 1 base, J lost 3 bases, and 4 bases stayed unmatched. The CDR3 sequence is CASSVLASGTDTQYF. DNA of the CDR3: TGTGCCAGCAGCGTATTGGCTAGCGGGACAGATACGCAGTATTTT.

V and J are TRBV28 and TRBJ1-2, with unresolved D. CDR1 is MDHEN and CDR2 is SYDVKM in the germline V gene. The V gene lost 3 bases and the J gene lost 4 bases, with 6 bases spanning the gap. The CDR3 is 12 amino acids. CDR3 loop: CASSFSGYGYTF. The CDR3 coding sequence is TGTGCCAGCAGTTTCTCTGGCTATGGCTACACCTTC.

The genes are TRBV11-3 and TRBJ2-7; 11 bases align to TRBD1. CDR3 length: 15 amino acids. With V trimmed by 1 base and J by 3 bases, 2 bases remained unmatched. Germline V gene sequence: CDR1 SGHNT, CDR2 YENEEA. CDR3 sequence reads: CASSLAGTGGYEQYF. The CDR3 nucleotides are TGTGCCAGCAGCTTAGCGGGGACAGGGGGCTACGAGCAGTACTTC.